This TCR beta chain was obtained from a study of T-cell reconstitution after alpha-beta-depleted transplantation in children (dated by TCRdb to 2016 to 2018). In terms of the full investigation: T-cell immune reconstitution after TCRalphabeta/CD19-depleted allogeneic hematopoietic cell transplantation in children was quantitatively tracked in the study by means of TCR repertoire profiling.

The CDR3 measures 14 amino acids from cysteine to phenylalanine. The CDR3 DNA has 42 bases and is translated from base 1. V is clipped by 0 bases and J by 3 bases, and the sequence between their germline boundaries is 6 bases long. As encoded in the germline V gene, CDR1 is SGDLS while CDR2 is YYNGEE. The protocol used for the library was PCR. Sequencing relied on an Illumina HiSeq 2500. TCR libraries were prepared with molecular barcoding, using unique molecular identifiers to normalize TCRbeta repertoire quantification. TCRdb handled the public reads itself, with Q25 trimming in fastp and clone calling in MiXCR, and kept productive beta chains. Rows are combined by CDR3 protein, so each entry shows the most common genes and DNA. The sample records hundreds of thousands of distinct CDR3 sequences, roughly 17% of which are singletons. Together, the top ten hold 0.9% to 1.2% of the sample. Worth noting for this clonotype: The clone's antigen remains unknown. Base qualities are not recorded, but no much larger clone differs from it by a single base.

Recombination linked TRBV9 to TRBJ2-2; the D gene assignment is ambiguous. The specimen was PBMCs from the stem cell graft donor, collected from the stem cell graft. The clonotype was recovered from a human donor who donated a stem cell graft to a child with acute myeloid leukemia. Read as DNA, the sequence is TGTGCCAGCAGCGTAGCCACGCACACCGGGGAGCTGTTTTTT. This encodes CASSVATHTGELFF.